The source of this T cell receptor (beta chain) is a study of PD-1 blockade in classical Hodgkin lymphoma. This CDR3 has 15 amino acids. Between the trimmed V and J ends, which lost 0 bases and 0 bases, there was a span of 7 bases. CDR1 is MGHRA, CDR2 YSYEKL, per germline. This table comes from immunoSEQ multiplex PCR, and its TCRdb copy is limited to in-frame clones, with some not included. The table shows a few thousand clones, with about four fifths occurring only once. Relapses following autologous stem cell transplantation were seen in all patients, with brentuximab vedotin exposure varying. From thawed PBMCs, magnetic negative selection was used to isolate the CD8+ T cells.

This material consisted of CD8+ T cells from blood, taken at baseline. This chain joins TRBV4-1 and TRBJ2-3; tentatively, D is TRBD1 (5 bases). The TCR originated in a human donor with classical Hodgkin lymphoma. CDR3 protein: CASSQDQGSTDTQYF. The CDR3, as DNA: TGCGCCAGCAGCCAAGATCAGGGCAGCACAGATACGCAGTATTTT.